The T cell receptor (beta chain) described here comes from a study of beta chain features in type 1 diabetes. General study results and limits: Within the patient group, naive, central memory and Treg TCRB repertoires appeared more similar to each other than within healthy donors.

Since all of the isolated RNA was reverse transcribed, expressed TCRB transcripts were what got sequenced. Produced via immunoSEQ multiplex PCR; TCRdb's table is partial and in-frame only. The table shows about 340,000 clones, with less than 10% occurring only once. This clone showed up just a few times. What it binds is not known. The specimen sequenced was central memory CD4+ T cells from blood. The sequence came from a woman younger than 35 in good health.

The CDR3 DNA reads as TGTGCCACCACCGTCGGGAGTTACACCGGGGAGCTGTTTTTT. This sequence encodes CATTVGSYTGELFF. The V gene is TRBV15, the J gene TRBJ2-2, with D possibly being TRBD2 (6 bases). This CDR3 is 14 amino acids long. Trimming removed 7 bases at V and 3 bases at J, with 12 bases between. CDR1 and CDR2 from the germline V gene are LNHNV and YYDKDF (reference sequence).